This passage covers 19 T cell receptor beta chains from one sample sequenced in a study of shared clonotypes between healthy human individuals. Only in-frame clones appear in the TCRdb table, and some are missing; sequencing was by immunoSEQ multiplex PCR. The sample lists fewer than 3 million clones, about nine tenths seen once, with 0.3% to 0.4% in the top ten. Sequencing used naive CD4+ T cells from PBMCs. The subset was: CD45RA+ positively selected. The source of these receptors is a young man in good health. Some clones in this sample may be carry-over from other donors' samples.

Only one count was recorded for this clone. The chain links TRBV10-2 to TRBJ2-1, with 10 positions matching TRBD2. Germline CDR1 is WSHSY and CDR2 is SAAADI. The J segment lost 5 bases and the V segment lost 6 bases, leaving 4 bases of the junction unmatched. The CDR3 spans 14 residues. The DNA for the CDR3 is TGCGCCAGCAGGATAGCGGGAGGTAACAATGAGCAGTTCTTC. Translating gives CASRIAGGNNEQFF.

A remark on this clone: Other DNA sequences in the sample encode the same CDR3. The chain couples TRBV6-6 to TRBJ2-3; the D gene is possibly TRBD2 (5 bases). This CDR3 has 14 residues. The V and J ends lost 0 bases and 4 bases respectively, with 8 bases between them. Looked up from germline, CDR1 is MNHNY and CDR2 is SVGAGI (reference sequence). CDR3 amino acids: CASSYSRGADTQYF. CDR3 coding DNA: TGTGCCAGCAGTTACTCTCGGGGTGCAGATACGCAGTATTTT.

The V and J genes are TRBV6-1 and TRBJ2-4; 7 positions agree with TRBD1. Germline CDR1 and CDR2: MNHNS and SASEGT. The V gene end was trimmed by 4 bases and the J gene end by 0 bases; junction bases not matched to a gene: 9. This CDR3 is 17 amino acids long. The CDR3 spells CASSGSPGQLAKNIQYF. In nucleotides, the CDR3 is TGTGCCAGCAGTGGCTCACCGGGACAGTTAGCCAAAAACATTCAGTACTTC.

The chain is built from TRBV6-1 and TRBJ2-7; 8 bases are a match to TRBD1. The V segment lost 5 bases and the J segment 4 bases; nucleotides outside the gene matches: 4. CDR3 length: 13 amino acids. CDR1 is MNHNS and CDR2 is SASEGT in the germline V gene. CDR3 amino acids: CASSWTGPYEQYF. DNA of the CDR3: TGTGCCAGCAGTTGGACAGGGCCATACGAGCAGTACTTC.

As to this clone: Other nucleotide sequences in the sample specify the same CDR3. The chain joins TRBV9 to TRBJ1-3; no reliable D call. The CDR3 has 15 amino acids. V was pared by 0 bases and J by 0 bases, with 7 bases between. CDR1 and CDR2 (germline): SGDLS, YYNGEE. The chain's CDR3 is CASSVGGSSGNTIYF. CDR3 nucleotide sequence: TGTGCCAGCAGCGTAGGGGGAAGCTCTGGAAACACCATATATTTT.

The V call is TRBV2, the J call TRBJ2-5; D tentatively fits TRBD1 or TRBD2 (5 bases each). V was trimmed by 6 bases and J by 1 base, leaving 12 bases between them. This CDR3 region has 14 residues. Germline loops: CDR1 SNHLY, CDR2 FYNNEI. The CDR3 DNA sequence: TGTGCCAGCAGCCCCGAGGGGACCCAAGAGACCCAGTACTTC. This codes for CASSPEGTQETQYF.

CDR3 nucleotide sequence: TGTGCCAGCTCACCAATCTTAGGAGACAAAAACATTCAGTACTTC. Translation: CASSPILGDKNIQYF. The chain has TRBV18 and TRBJ2-4; no definite D call. This CDR3 spans 15 amino acids. Trimming left V 2 bases short and J 3 bases short, with 11 bases between. Germline loops: CDR1 KGHSH, CDR2 LQKENI.

The chain links TRBV25-1 to TRBJ1-4; 9 bases map to TRBD1. Germline V gives CDR1 MGHDK, CDR2 SYGVNS. V dropped 4 bases and J dropped 0; count of bases not matched to a gene: 3. This CDR3 is 16 amino acids long. Here the CDR3 DNA reads TGTGCCAGCAGTGGGACAGGGGATGCAACTAATGAAAAACTGTTTTTT. It is translated as CASSGTGDATNEKLFF.

This clone appeared a single time. This rearrangement joins TRBV5-6 to TRBJ2-3, with TRBD2 identical over 13 bases. Germline-derived CDR1 and CDR2 are SGHDT and YYEEEE. This CDR3 has 17 amino acids. V dropped 3 bases and J dropped 4; count of bases not matched to a gene: 8. CDR3 region: CASSYPGLAGEADTQYF. DNA for the CDR3: TGTGCCAGCAGCTATCCTGGACTAGCGGGAGAGGCAGATACGCAGTATTTT.

The chain is built from TRBV19 and TRBJ1-2, with 11 positions matching TRBD1. With V trimmed by 5 bases and J by 6 bases, 14 bases remained unmatched. CDR3 size: 17 residues. Germline V CDR1 and CDR2: LNHDA, SQIVND (reference sequence). CDR3 bases: TGTGCCAGTAGTTTCGGACCCGGAGGACAGGGGGCGCATGGCTACACCTTC. Translated: CASSFGPGGQGAHGYTF.

The chain recombines TRBV5-1 with TRBJ1-4; D might be TRBD1 (6 bases). The CDR3 is made up of 14 amino acids. Trimming left V 1 base short and J 7 bases short, with 11 bases between. Germline CDR1 is SGHRS and CDR2 is YFSETQ. The CDR3 loop is CASSLRGAAEKLFF. Here the CDR3 DNA reads TGCGCCAGCAGCTTGCGGGGGGCGGCTGAAAAACTGTTTTTT.

The chain recombines TRBV6-4 with TRBJ2-1; tentative D call: TRBD2 (5 bases). The CDR3 is 13 residues long. In germline, CDR1 is MRHNA, CDR2 SNTAGT. V was clipped by 0 bases and J by 9 bases, with 9 bases between them. The CDR3 region is CASSDSPGVEQFF. The CDR3 DNA reads TGTGCCAGCAGTGACTCACCCGGGGTTGAGCAGTTCTTC.

The J gene is TRBJ2-5, the V gene TRBV18; D unclear. CDR3 size: 14 residues. V gave up 6 bases and J gave up 4 bases, with 15 bases separating them. Germline loops: CDR1 KGHSH, CDR2 LQKENI. The CDR3: CASSPTPSGETQYF. CDR3 nucleotide sequence: TGTGCCAGCTCCCCAACCCCATCGGGAGAGACCCAGTACTTC.

The chain couples TRBV2 to TRBJ1-2; no clear D gene. This CDR3 has 15 residues. Trimming removed 5 bases from V and 6 bases from J, with 19 bases in between. The V gene's germline CDR1 is SNHLY and CDR2 FYNNEI. In nucleotides, the CDR3 is TGTGCCAGCAGTCCAAGCGGGCAGGCTCTTAATGGCTACACCTTC. Its protein is CASSPSGQALNGYTF.

The chain couples TRBV14 to TRBJ2-3; no firm D call. Trimming took off 0 bases at V and 4 bases at J, with 8 bases between the two ends. The CDR3 is 14 residues long. Germline CDR1 SGHDN, CDR2 FVKESK. The CDR3 DNA reads as TGTGCCAGCAGCCAAGACCAGGCCCCAGATACGCAGTATTTT. Translation: CASSQDQAPDTQYF.

The gene calls are TRBV5-6 and TRBJ2-7; unclear D gene. The V gene's germline CDR1 is SGHDT and CDR2 YYEEEE. The V gene lost 0 bases and the J gene lost 2 bases, with 9 bases spanning the gap. CDR3 length: 14 residues. CDR3 sequence reads: CASSLGQPPYEQYF. The CDR3 DNA follows: TGTGCCAGCAGCTTGGGTCAGCCACCCTACGAGCAGTACTTC.

This chain uses TRBV29-1 with TRBJ1-2; D is undetermined. The CDR3 covers 13 residues. With 6 bases removed from V and 6 bases from J, the gap between germline ends came to 17 bases. Germline V gives CDR1 SQVTM, CDR2 ANQGSEA. The CDR3 sequence: CSVGSRFVDGYTF. The DNA of the CDR3 is TGCAGCGTCGGAAGCCGATTCGTAGATGGCTACACCTTC.

V and J are TRBV5-1 and TRBJ1-4; no clear D gene. There are 14 residues in the CDR3. V was clipped by 4 bases and J by 4 bases, with 11 bases between them. Germline loops: CDR1 SGHRS, CDR2 YFSETQ. The CDR3 is CASSAGLYNEKLFF. DNA of the CDR3: TGCGCCAGCAGCGCCGGACTGTATAATGAAAAACTGTTTTTT.

This clone has only one observation. V usage is TRBV6-1 and J usage is TRBJ2-1; 9 bases match TRBD1. There are 15 residues in the CDR3. With V trimmed by 3 bases and J by 2 bases, 2 bases remained unmatched. Germline CDR1 is MNHNS and CDR2 is SASEGT. In DNA, the CDR3 is TGTGCCAGCAGTGACACAGGGGGCCCCTACAATGAGCAGTTCTTC. Translating it yields CASSDTGGPYNEQFF.